A single sample gave rise to the 21 T cell receptor beta chains below, sequenced in a study of cytomegalovirus exposure and HLA in healthy donors. PCR involved 60 Vbeta and 13 Jbeta primers. Clones were sequenced by immunoSEQ multiplex PCR, and TCRdb holds only the in-frame ones, with some missing. Altogether roughly 130,000 clones are present, over 75% being singletons, with the ten largest covering 5% to 6.5%. The sequencing sample was made of PBMCs. The source of these receptors is a man under 40 in good health and CMV-seronegative.

V usage is TRBV7-8 and J usage is TRBJ2-1; 7 nucleotides agree with TRBD2. The CDR3 runs 15 residues. Trimming at V came to 5 bases and at J to 9 bases, leaving 13 bases not matched to a gene. The germline gives CDR1 SGHVS, CDR2 FQNEAQ. The DNA for the CDR3 is TGTGCCAGCAGCCCTCGACTAGCCCAGCGCAGTGAGCAGTTCTTC. Residues: CASSPRLAQRSEQFF.

The chain has TRBV19 and TRBJ2-5, with D perhaps TRBD1 (5 bases). Trimming took off 7 bases at V and 2 bases at J, with 20 bases between the two ends. This CDR3 contains 16 residues. From germline, CDR1 is LNHDA and CDR2 SQIVND (reference sequence). The CDR3 loop reads CASTSHNKGSQETQYF. CDR3 DNA sequence: TGTGCCAGTACGTCCCACAATAAGGGGTCTCAAGAGACCCAGTACTTC.

The V gene is TRBV28, the J gene TRBJ1-2; D possibly corresponds to TRBD1 (6 bases). Trimming pared 10 bases from V and 10 bases from J, leaving 34 bases between. This CDR3 spans 17 amino acids. Germline lookup yields CDR1 MDHEN and CDR2 SYDVKM. CDR3 DNA sequence: TGTGCCACTTCGGACGATGGGGGCTCGAGATTTTCCCCAGACTACACCTTC. Encoded protein: CATSDDGGSRFSPDYTF.

The chain joins TRBV7-9 to TRBJ1-5; maybe TRBD1 (6 bases). CDR3 size: 13 residues. Deletions cut 5 bases from V and 7 bases from J, with 12 bases between. Germline values: CDR1 SEHNR, CDR2 FQNEAQ (reference sequence). CDR3 loop: CASSVHTGQPQHF. The CDR3 DNA reads TGTGCCAGCAGCGTTCACACAGGGCAGCCCCAGCATTTT.

V gene TRBV5-1 combines with J gene TRBJ2-5; TRBD2 agrees at 9 bases. V gave up 6 bases and J gave up 5 bases; unmatched junction bases: 8. The CDR3 is made up of 14 amino acids. The germline CDR1 and CDR2 sequences are SGHRS and YFSETQ. The CDR3 DNA reads as TGCGCCAGCACCTATAGCGGGAGCGCTGAGACCCAGTACTTC. Protein product: CASTYSGSAETQYF.

This clone appeared once. J is TRBJ2-7 and V is TRBV19, with 7 positions matching TRBD2. Trimming at V came to 8 bases and at J to 0 bases, leaving 7 bases not matched to a gene. The CDR3 length is 14 residues. CDR1 is LNHDA, CDR2 SQIVND, per germline (reference sequence). CDR3 loop: CASGLAASSYEQYF. The CDR3 DNA reads TGTGCCAGTGGGCTAGCGGCAAGCTCCTACGAGCAGTACTTC.

This chain connects TRBV7-9 to TRBJ1-1; no definite D call. The V and J ends lost 3 bases and 0 bases respectively, with 8 bases between them. In germline, CDR1 is SEHNR, CDR2 FQNEAQ (reference sequence). The CDR3 totals 14 residues. Here the CDR3 reads CASSFRGLNTEAFF. CDR3 coding DNA: TGTGCCAGCAGCTTTCGAGGGTTGAACACTGAAGCTTTCTTT.

This clone was picked up one time. The chain combines TRBV5-1 with TRBJ1-1; the match to TRBD1 covers 7 bases. CDR1 is SGHRS and CDR2 is YFSETQ in the germline V gene. This CDR3 has 14 amino acids. V trimming: 4 bases; J trimming: 6 bases; junction bases outside the gene matches: 9. CDR3 region: CASSEQGLGPEAFF. The DNA for the CDR3 is TGCGCCAGCAGCGAACAGGGGCTCGGCCCTGAAGCTTTCTTT.

The V call is TRBV4-1, the J call TRBJ2-6; no definite D call. The CDR3 consists of 15 residues. Germline V gives CDR1 MGHRA, CDR2 YSYEKL. Trimming removed 8 bases from V and 0 bases from J, with 11 bases in between. In DNA form, the CDR3 reads TGCGCCAGCTCCAGTGGCCCCTCTGGGGCCAACGTCCTGACTTTC. It codes for CASSSGPSGANVLTF.

The chain joins TRBV7-9 to TRBJ2-1; D is perhaps TRBD2 (6 bases). CDR1 is SEHNR, CDR2 FQNEAQ, per germline (reference sequence). V gave up 5 bases and J gave up 0 bases, with 14 bases separating them. This CDR3 comprises 16 residues. CDR3 region: CASSPKDYPSYNEQFF. The CDR3 coding sequence is TGTGCCAGCAGCCCCAAGGACTACCCCTCCTACAATGAGCAGTTCTTC.

This chain connects TRBV4-2 to TRBJ2-1, with D maybe TRBD1 (5 bases). Germline CDR1 reads LGHNA; CDR2 reads YNFKEQ. The V and J ends lost 2 bases and 8 bases respectively, with 16 bases between them. The CDR3 sequence is 15 residues long. For the CDR3, the DNA is TGTGCCAGCAGCCAAACCCCTGGGGCCCCACATGAGCAGTTCTTC. It translates to CASSQTPGAPHEQFF.

This clone was observed a few times. The V call is TRBV5-4, the J call TRBJ2-1; 7 nucleotides agree with TRBD1. The J segment lost 9 bases and the V segment lost 4 bases, leaving 7 bases of the junction unmatched. Germline CDR1 reads SGHNT; CDR2 reads YYREEE (reference sequence). This CDR3 region has 13 residues. The CDR3 spells CASSRGPLGEQFF. Written as DNA, the CDR3 is TGTGCCAGCAGCAGGGGGCCCTTGGGTGAGCAGTTCTTC. Complete variable domain (other parts from reference TRBV5-4 and TRBJ2-1): ETGVTQSPTHLIKTRGQQVTLRCSSQSGHNTVSWYQQALGQGPQFIFQYYREEENGRGNFPPRFSGLQFPNYSSELNVNALELDDSALYLCASSRGPLGEQFFGPGTRLTVL.

This clone was detected only a few times. The V gene is TRBV4-2, the J gene TRBJ1-4; D not resolved. The CDR3 is 14 residues long. V lost 2 bases, J lost 0 bases, and 4 bases lay in between. In germline, CDR1 is LGHNA, CDR2 YNFKEQ. CDR3 bases: TGTGCCAGCAGCCAATCTGCAACTAATGAAAAACTGTTTTTT. Its translation: CASSQSATNEKLFF.

The chain is built from TRBV6-6 and TRBJ2-7; 7 nucleotides agree with TRBD2. This CDR3 comprises 14 residues. Unmatched junction bases numbered 8, after V lost 5 bases and J lost 4 bases. Germline V gene data show CDR1 as MNHNY and CDR2 as SVGAGI (reference sequence). In DNA form, the CDR3 reads TGTGCCAGCAGTCCCCTCCTAGCGGCGTACGAGCAGTACTTC. This codes for CASSPLLAAYEQYF.

This sequence joins TRBV5-1 and TRBJ1-1; D is unresolved. CDR1 is SGHRS and CDR2 is YFSETQ in the germline V gene. The CDR3 totals 12 residues. V was clipped by 7 bases and J by 0 bases, with 7 bases between them. CDR3 sequence reads: CASADLNTEAFF. The CDR3 DNA follows: TGCGCCAGCGCCGACTTGAACACTGAAGCTTTCTTT. Variable domain in full (rest from reference TRBV5-1 and TRBJ1-1): KAGVTQTPRYLIKTRGQQVTLSCSPISGHRSVSWYQQTPGQGLQFLFEYFSETQRNKGNFPGRFSGRQFSNSRSEMNVSTLELGDSALYLCASADLNTEAFFGQGTRLTVV.

The CDR3 here is CATSRSLATGELFF. CDR3 DNA: TGTGCCACCAGCAGATCACTAGCCACCGGGGAGCTGTTTTTT. The chain couples TRBV15 to TRBJ2-2; possible D gene TRBD2, 6 bases. This CDR3 has 14 amino acids. Looked up from germline, CDR1 is LNHNV and CDR2 is YYDKDF (reference sequence). V was trimmed by 2 bases and J by 4 bases, leaving 8 bases between them.

This clone was found a few times. The V call is TRBV27, the J call TRBJ2-7, with TRBD2 matching over 8 bases. CDR1 MNHEY and CDR2 SMNVEV come from the germline V gene (reference sequence). This CDR3 has 14 residues. V trimming: 5 bases; J trimming: 2 bases; junction bases outside the gene matches: 5. CDR3 sequence: CASSPTSGPYEQYF. The CDR3 DNA sequence: TGTGCCAGCAGTCCCACTAGCGGCCCCTACGAGCAGTACTTC.

This clone has only a few counts. This sequence joins TRBV28 and TRBJ1-5, with 7 positions matching TRBD1. This CDR3 has 14 amino acids. The junction had 7 bases not matched to a gene; V was cut back by 6 bases and J by 5 bases. Germline CDR1 and CDR2: MDHEN and SYDVKM. CDR3 sequence reads: CASSITGADQPQHF. Written as DNA, the CDR3 is TGTGCCAGCAGCATCACAGGGGCTGATCAGCCCCAGCATTTT.

This clone was seen once. J is TRBJ1-2 and V is TRBV6-5; D is ambiguous. The CDR3 has 13 amino acids. V was cut by 5 bases and J by 4 bases, with 11 bases left in between. Germline loops: CDR1 MNHEY, CDR2 SVGAGI. CDR3 coding DNA: TGTGCCAGCAGTCGGACTCCCGTCTATGGCTACACCTTC. This sequence encodes CASSRTPVYGYTF.

As regards this clone: This likely traces to a read error, being one base from a far larger clone. The chain recombines TRBV5-1 with TRBJ1-1; D possibly corresponds to TRBD1 (5 bases). Germline V gene sequence: CDR1 SGHRS, CDR2 YFSETQ. This CDR3 has 16 amino acids. The CDR3 nucleotides read TGCGCCAGCAGCTGGGGCCCTTTAGGGGCGGACACTGATGCTTTCTTT. This sequence encodes CASSWGPLGADTDAFF.

This clone was counted only a few times. The chain couples TRBV5-6 to TRBJ2-1; D is perhaps TRBD1 (6 bases). V dropped 2 bases and J dropped 9 bases, with 12 bases sitting between them. This CDR3 region has 13 residues. The germline CDR1 and CDR2 sequences are SGHDT and YYEEEE. The CDR3 coding sequence is TGTGCCAGCAGCTTTGCAGGGGCAGGTGAGCAGTTCTTC. Residues: CASSFAGAGEQFF.